Sequencing of this T cell receptor beta chain was carried out in a study of blood T cells in healthy people across ages (dated by TCRdb to 2015 to 2017). Study-wide context: In model experiments, roughly one uniquely barcoded TCR beta cDNA molecule per two T cells was captured by template switching. Age-related changes in TCR beta repertoire diversity were measured in the study by deep sequencing normalized with unique cDNA molecular identifiers. The donors were divided into four age groups: young (average around 16 years), middle-aged (about 39), aged (approximately 59) and long-lived (about 84). To avoid experimental bias, donors of different ages were distributed randomly across sequencing lanes. Using the same blood draw, the study looked at two additional independent replicas of 1 million unique cDNA reads for two donors, one aged 18 to 29 and the other aged 80 or older.

From a lookup of the germline V gene (reference sequence), CDR1 and CDR2 are GTSNPN and SVGIG. From the cysteine through the phenylalanine, the CDR3 covers 13 amino acids. The sequence is cut down to CDR3 DNA, 39 bases in frame from base 1. From V the trimming removes 3 bases and from J it removes 9 bases, while the gene matches leave 10 bases of the junction unaccounted for. Systemically healthy Caucasian individuals from Russia, around 39 in total and aged about 6 to 90 years, were included as donors. Each donor gave ten milliliters of peripheral blood, collected into EDTA-treated Vacutainer tubes. PBMCs were isolated by Ficoll-Paque density-gradient centrifugation, with at least 6 million obtained per sample. Total RNA, at least 6 micrograms per sample, was extracted from PBMCs with Trizol reagent. For every donor, an aliquot of PBMCs went through flow cytometry to measure the percentages of naive CD45RAhigh/CD27high T cells.

The protocol used for the library was 5' RACE. Sequenced using an Illumina HiSeq 2500. A second roughly 7 to 11 cycle PCR used a sample-barcoded 5' primer and a J-beta primer mix. Each TCR beta cDNA molecule received a unique molecular identifier from a template-switch 5' adaptor carrying 12 random nucleotides. Each sample yielded at least 3 million CDR3-containing paired-end reads. First-strand cDNA was synthesized from all RNA with the Mint cDNA synthesis kit, primed by a TRBC-specific oligonucleotide. Following uracil-DNA glycosylase treatment, all cDNA underwent a first 18-cycle PCR with the universal primers M1SS and BC2_uni_R. As for the original processing: Normalization of each sample was performed by random selection of 1 million high-quality reads, each carrying a distinct molecular identifier. Reads with shared molecular identifiers were discarded instead of being binned into consensus sequences. MiTCR, run with a Q25 quality threshold and the strictest error-elimination algorithm, handled CDR3 identification, clonotype clustering and error correction. A nonparametric unseen species model using Euler transformation provided a lower-bound estimate of total TCR beta diversity. Starting from the raw public reads, TCRdb applied fastp trimming at Q25, assembled clones with MiXCR and retained in-frame beta chains. Records with the same CDR3 protein are collapsed into one entry carrying the most frequent genes and DNA. TCRdb, not the authors, supplied the V and J calls. Here the sample has 380,000 or so distinct CDR3 sequences; roughly half occur a single time. 45% to 60% of the sample is held by the ten biggest clonotypes.

A remark on this clonotype: This receptor's antigen is unknown. No quality values exist for individual bases; no much larger clone is one base distant.

What the authors observed across the whole study: Since profiling was done on bulk unsorted PBMCs, naive and antigen-experienced compartments could not be conclusively compared. Because donor CMV infection status was unknown, age-related changes in expanded clonotypes were potentially confounded. As age increased, observed TCR beta diversity per million T cells dropped in a roughly linear way, and a significant reduction was already evident by age 40. Total diversity estimates from one million sequenced T cells were considered lower bounds and underestimates. Compared with the aged group, the long-lived group had more naive CD4+ T cells, fewer expanded clones and increased TCR diversity, suggesting age selection. There was a strong correlation between observed TCR beta diversity and the percentage of naive T cells measured by flow cytometry.

The clonotype originates from a man in his sixties in good health. Input material: blood. The chain is encoded by TRBV30 joined to TRBJ2-5, with 7 bases in between that match TRBD1. The CDR3 sequence is CAWSQAAQGAQYF. At the DNA level, the sequence is TGTGCCTGGAGCCAAGCGGCCCAGGGGGCCCAGTACTTC.